This note documents a single T cell receptor (beta chain) sequence. The antigen it recognizes is unknown. At one boundary the junction diverges from the germline segment, which might be a read error. The library was generated by 5' RACE. Sequencing instrument: Illumina HiSeq 2500. The second PCR ran for about 7 to 11 cycles and used a J-beta primer mix along with a sample-barcoded 5' primer. A template-switch 5' adaptor carrying 12 random nucleotides introduced a unique molecular identifier onto each TCR beta cDNA molecule. Each sample yielded at least 3 million CDR3-containing paired-end reads. First-strand cDNA synthesis was performed from all RNA using the Mint cDNA synthesis kit, with priming by a TRBC-specific oligonucleotide. Following uracil-DNA glycosylase treatment, all cDNA underwent a first 18-cycle PCR with the universal primers M1SS and BC2_uni_R. The authors' analysis ran thus. Each sample was normalized by randomly selecting 1 million high-quality reads, each carrying a distinct molecular identifier. Instead of being binned into consensus sequences, reads that shared molecular identifiers were thrown out. MiTCR, set to a Q25 quality threshold and the strictest error-elimination algorithm, was used for CDR3 identification, clonotype clustering and error correction. Lower-bound total TCR beta diversity was estimated with a nonparametric unseen species model using Euler transformation. The raw public reads went through TCRdb reprocessing: fastp at Q25, MiXCR clone calling, in-frame beta chains kept. Each entry is one CDR3 protein sequence, shown with its most common DNA and genes. These V and J calls are TCRdb output, not the study's own analysis. In this sample the table shows around 990,000 distinct CDR3 sequences, approximately 25% of which occur a single time. In total, the top ten clones hold around 0.75% of the sample.

This sample was included in a study of blood T cells in healthy people across ages (dated by TCRdb to between 2014 and 2017). About the full investigation: In model experiments, template switching captured roughly one uniquely barcoded TCR beta cDNA molecule for every two T cells. Using deep sequencing normalized with unique cDNA molecular identifiers, the study measured how TCR beta repertoire diversity changes with age. The donors were divided into four age groups: young (average about 16 years), middle-aged (approximately 41), aged (about 60) and long-lived (about 80). Two additional independent replicas of 1 million unique cDNA reads from the same blood draw were analyzed for two donors (one aged 18 to 30 and one aged 80 or older).

Overall study outcomes, separate from this receptor: Estimates of total diversity based on one million sequenced T cells were considered lower bounds and underestimates. Conclusive comparison of naive and antigen-experienced compartments was prevented by the profiling of bulk unsorted PBMCs. Donor CMV infection status was unknown, potentially confounding age-related changes in expanded clonotypes. Compared with the aged group, more naive CD4+ T cells, fewer expanded clones and increased TCR diversity were shown by the long-lived group, suggesting age selection. As age increased, observed TCR beta diversity per million T cells dropped in a roughly linear way, and a significant reduction was already evident by age about 40. A strong correlation was found between observed TCR beta diversity and the percentage of naive T cells measured by flow cytometry.

CDR1 and CDR2, looked up from the germline V gene (reference sequence), are DFQATT and SNEGSKA. The CDR3 runs 15 amino acids, cysteine and phenylalanine included. The retained sequence is limited to the CDR3, 45 bases, with the frame set at the first base. The donors were 40 or so Caucasian individuals from Russia, aged 6 to 90 years, who were systemically healthy. Around 10 milliliters of peripheral blood were collected from each donor into EDTA-treated Vacutainer tubes. PBMCs were isolated by Ficoll-Paque density-gradient centrifugation, with at least 7 million obtained per sample. Trizol reagent was used to extract total RNA from PBMCs, with at least 6 micrograms per sample. Naive CD45RAhigh/CD27high T cell percentages were measured by flow cytometry on a PBMC aliquot from every donor. These data were also reused for a study on T cells of mothers and their children. Taken from the second paper: Donors were nine systemically healthy Caucasian individuals: three mothers and their six children. cDNA synthesis consumed the entire amount of extracted RNA, loaded at approximately 1.6 ug RNA in each 15 ul reaction. In the second PCR, sample barcodes and 2-4 random nucleotides were introduced via the M1S primer. Over 8.5 million TCR beta CDR3 reads were obtained for each mother, and some 3.1 million reads were obtained for each child. TCR recombination output is similarly shaped by thymic selection in related and unrelated pairs, with a minor effect exerted by inherited differences. Normalized repertoire overlap in related mother-child pairs was always slightly higher than in unrelated mother-child pairs, but the difference was never significant. Persistent microchimeric T cell clones were not detected, at a sensitivity of 95 to 100 clones per million clonotypes. Deep NGS was used in the study to compare the TCR beta repertoires of mothers and children and to look for features that separate related mother-child pairs from unrelated individuals. Mothers averaged roughly 40 +/- 4 years of age and children averaged about 10 +/- 4 years. After adapter ligation with NEBNext reagents, the libraries were sequenced on Illumina HiSeq 2000 with 100+100 nt paired-end reads. To prevent cross-contamination, the mother and child libraries were prepared one month apart and sequenced in separate runs. For each donor, between roughly 500,000 and 2,100,000 distinct TCR beta clonotypes were identified. Naive TCR beta clonotypes were estimated from low-frequency clonotypes matched to each donor's FACS-determined naive share, without sorting.

Recombination connected TRBV20-1 to TRBJ2-4; confidence is insufficient to name the D gene. This receptor was identified in a girl aged 2 to 9 in good health. Sequencing input: blood. The bases read TGCAGTGCTAGGAACAGCCGGGCGGCCAAAAACATTCCGTACTTC. This translates into CSARNSRAAKNIPYF.